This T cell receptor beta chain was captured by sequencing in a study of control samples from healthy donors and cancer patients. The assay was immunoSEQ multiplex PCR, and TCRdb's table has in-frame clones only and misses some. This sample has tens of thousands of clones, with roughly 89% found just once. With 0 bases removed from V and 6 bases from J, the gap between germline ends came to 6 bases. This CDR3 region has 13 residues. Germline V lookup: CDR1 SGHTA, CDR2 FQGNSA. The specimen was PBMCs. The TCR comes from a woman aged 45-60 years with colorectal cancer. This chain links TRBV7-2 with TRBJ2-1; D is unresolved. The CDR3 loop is CASSLAPRNEQFF. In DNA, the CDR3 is TGTGCCAGCAGCTTAGCCCCCCGCAATGAGCAGTTCTTC.